The rows below give T cell receptor beta chains drawn from one sample of a study of cytomegalovirus exposure and HLA in healthy donors. The assay was immunoSEQ multiplex PCR, and TCRdb's table has in-frame clones only and misses some. Counted here are some 160,000 clones, approximately 80% occurring once; the ten biggest clones make up approximately 0.47%. The sequenced sample consisted of PBMCs. The receptor set was obtained from a woman aged 45-59 years in good health and CMV-seronegative. Each CDR3 is given with its conserved first and last residue. The D gene is left open where the match is weak. Clone size appears in some rows only: once, few, many, or a class for an expanded clone.

abundance	v_gene	j_gene	d_gene	CDR3aa	CDR3nt
NA	TRBV7-9	TRBJ2-7	NA	CASSRDFYEQYF	TGTGCCAGCAGTCGGGACTTTTACGAGCAGTACTTC
NA	TRBV2	TRBJ2-7	NA	CASRQDEQYF	TGTGCCAGCAGACAGGACGAGCAGTACTTC
NA	TRBV7-9	TRBJ1-6	NA	CASSHAQASSPLHF	TGTGCCAGCAGTCATGCCCAGGCATCGTCACCCCTCCACTTT
NA	TRBV5-4	TRBJ1-4	NA	CASSEQKNEKLFF	TGTGCCAGCAGCGAACAGAAGAATGAAAAACTGTTTTTT
NA	TRBV7-2	TRBJ2-7	TRBD1	CASSSRQGRNHEQYF	TGTGCCAGCAGCTCGAGACAGGGAAGGAACCACGAGCAGTACTTC
NA	TRBV4-1	TRBJ2-1	TRBD2	CASSHRGLAENYNEQFF	TGCGCCAGCAGCCATAGGGGACTAGCAGAAAATTACAATGAGCAGTTCTTC
NA	TRBV7-9	TRBJ2-1	TRBD2	CASTTSGRGSYNEQFF	TGTGCCAGCACCACTAGCGGGAGAGGGTCCTACAATGAGCAGTTCTTC
once	TRBV7-2	TRBJ2-5	TRBD2	CASSQGPGGTQYF	TGTGCCAGCAGCCAAGGGCCGGGGGGGACCCAGTACTTC
few	TRBV2	TRBJ2-3	TRBD2	CASRLAGYTDTQYF	TGTGCCAGCAGACTAGCGGGGTACACAGATACGCAGTATTTT
once	TRBV11-2	TRBJ2-7	TRBD2	CASTPGLAGGYDEQYF	TGTGCCAGCACACCGGGACTAGCGGGGGGCTACGACGAGCAGTACTTC
NA	TRBV5-6	TRBJ2-5	NA	CASSLVFSVRQETQYF	TGTGCCAGCAGCTTGGTCTTCTCCGTGCGGCAAGAGACCCAGTACTTC
NA	TRBV28	TRBJ2-7	NA	CASSFSAYEQYF	TGTGCCAGCAGTTTTAGCGCGTACGAGCAGTACTTC
NA	TRBV28	TRBJ1-2	NA	CASLRGGERGYGYTF	TGTGCCAGCCTCCGCGGGGGGGAAAGGGGTTATGGCTACACCTTC
NA	TRBV7-9	TRBJ1-3	NA	CASSLGNTIYF	TGTGCCAGCAGCCTCGGAAACACCATATATTTT
NA	TRBV19	TRBJ1-2	TRBD1	CASSRQGKANYGYTF	TGTGCCAGTAGCAGACAGGGAAAAGCAAACTATGGCTACACCTTC
NA	TRBV7-2	TRBJ2-7	NA	CASSLAPGALEQYF	TGTGCCAGCAGCTTAGCCCCGGGAGCCCTCGAGCAGTACTTC
NA	TRBV28	TRBJ2-2	NA	CASSRREDTGELFF	TGTGCCAGCAGTCGGAGGGAGGACACCGGGGAGCTGTTTTTT
NA	TRBV2	TRBJ2-1	TRBD2	CASRVSGGALNEQFF	TGTGCCAGCAGGGTTAGCGGGGGGGCCCTCAATGAGCAGTTCTTC